The 19 T cell receptor beta chains below come from one sample, sequenced in a study of blood T cell repertoires in COVID-19. Profiled with immunoSEQ multiplex PCR; TCRdb holds only in-frame clones, not every one. Seen here are tens of thousands of clones, around 85% observed once, and the top ten hold over 7.5%. The sequencing sample was made of peripheral blood. Receptors were obtained from a human donor with active COVID-19. The donor label of this sample is uncertain.

The CDR3 sequence: CASSSRGLADYRDTQYF. In nucleotides, the CDR3 is TGTGCCAGCAGTTCTAGGGGACTAGCGGACTATCGGGATACGCAGTATTTT. This chain connects TRBV28 to TRBJ2-3; 11 nucleotides line up with TRBD2. Losses at the gene ends were 4 bases for V and 6 bases for J; bases not matched to a gene: 12. The CDR3 contains 17 residues. Germline V gene lookup returns CDR1 MDHEN and CDR2 SYDVKM. Supplemented by reference TRBV28 and TRBJ2-3, the full variable domain reads DVKVTQSSRYLVKRTGEKVFLECVQDMDHENMFWYRQDPGLGLRLIYFSYDVKMKEKGDIPEGYSVSREKKERFSLILESASTNQTSMYLCASSSRGLADYRDTQYFGPGTRLTVL.

This clone was seen a handful of times. The chain has TRBV9 and TRBJ2-1, with 10 positions matching TRBD2. The V segment lost 0 bases and the J segment 4 bases; nucleotides outside the gene matches: 4. Germline V gene lookup returns CDR1 SGDLS and CDR2 YYNGEE. The CDR3 is 16 residues long. In DNA, the CDR3 is TGTGCCAGCAGCGTAGAAGGACTAGCGGAGTACAATGAGCAGTTCTTC. Translating gives CASSVEGLAEYNEQFF.

This chain joins TRBV28 and TRBJ2-7; D ambiguous. In germline, CDR1 is MDHEN, CDR2 SYDVKM. The V end lost 11 bases, the J end lost 4 bases, and 24 bases lay between the germline ends. The CDR3 is 15 amino acids. CDR3 residues: CARTESESFPYEQYF. CDR3 coding DNA: TGTGCCCGCACTGAGTCTGAGTCCTTCCCTTACGAGCAGTACTTC.

This clone is labeled medium-sized. The chain carries TRBV9 and TRBJ2-7; TRBD2 is a possible D gene (5 bases). Deletions cut 4 bases from V and 5 bases from J, with 16 bases between. This CDR3 comprises 14 residues. CDR1 and CDR2 from the germline V gene are SGDLS and YYNGEE. The CDR3 is CASSPGGFGDEQYF. The CDR3, as DNA: TGTGCCAGCAGCCCAGGAGGATTCGGGGACGAGCAGTACTTC.

This chain connects TRBV6-2 or TRBV6-3 to TRBJ2-2; 7 bases agree with TRBD1. This CDR3 is built from 17 residues. Germline V gene data show CDR1 as MNHEY and CDR2 as SVGEGT. With 2 bases clipped from V and 3 bases from J, the junction kept 9 bases outside the gene matches. The chain's CDR3 is CASSYTRTGFHTGELFF. As DNA, the CDR3 is TGTGCCAGCAGTTACACCCGGACAGGTTTTCACACCGGGGAGCTGTTTTTT.

This clone appeared a single time. The chain links TRBV20-1 to TRBJ1-4; 9 nucleotides line up with TRBD1. The germline gives CDR1 DFQATT, CDR2 SNEGSKA (reference sequence). The CDR3 length is 11 residues. V was clipped by 6 bases and J by 11 bases; unmatched bases: 4. The CDR3 loop is CSARQGEKLFF. DNA for the CDR3: TGCAGTGCGCGACAGGGGGAGAAACTGTTTTTT.

This rearrangement joins TRBV4-3 to TRBJ2-1; TRBD2 matches at 11 bases. From germline, CDR1 is LGHNA and CDR2 YSLEER. The CDR3 loop spans 16 amino acids. With 4 bases clipped from V and 8 bases from J, the junction kept 10 bases outside the gene matches. CDR3 in DNA: TGCGCCAGCAGCCGAGTTACTAGCGGGAGTGGGGATGAGCAGTTCTTC. Its protein product is CASSRVTSGSGDEQFF.

This clone appeared once. The gene calls are TRBV24-1 and TRBJ1-1, with D uncertain. Germline V gives CDR1 KGHDR, CDR2 SFDVKD. There are 12 residues in the CDR3. Trimming shortened V by 2 bases and J by 5 bases, and 5 bases separated the two germline ends. CDR3 region: CATSDSRTEAFF. For the CDR3, the DNA is TGTGCCACCAGTGATTCGAGAACTGAAGCTTTCTTT.

V usage is TRBV19 and J usage is TRBJ1-5, with D tentatively TRBD1 (5 bases). This CDR3 has 14 amino acids. The germline V gene encodes CDR1 LNHDA and CDR2 SQIVND (reference sequence). The ends were cut back, 2 bases at V and 7 bases at J, with 12 bases in the middle. The CDR3 is CASSIRAGHQPQHF. CDR3 DNA: TGTGCCAGTAGTATACGGGCAGGGCACCAGCCCCAGCATTTT.

This chain links TRBV3-1 (or the pseudogene TRBV3-2) with TRBJ2-1; 10 nucleotides line up with TRBD2. The germline gives CDR1 LGHDT, CDR2 YNNKEL (reference sequence). CDR3 length: 16 residues. The junction had 2 bases not matched to a gene; V was cut back by 1 base and J by 2 bases. This CDR3 is CASSQGGLATYNEQFF. CDR3 DNA sequence: TGTGCCAGCAGCCAAGGGGGACTAGCGACCTACAATGAGCAGTTCTTC.

The chain joins TRBV19 to TRBJ1-2; perhaps TRBD1 as D (5 bases). Germline V gene data show CDR1 as LNHDA and CDR2 as SQIVND (reference sequence). Trimming removed 6 bases at V and 6 bases at J, with 23 bases between. The CDR3 contains 16 residues. The DNA of the CDR3 is TGTGCCAGTAGCCGTCGGTATGAACCGGGGGAGGATGGCTACACCTTC. Translation gives CASSRRYEPGEDGYTF. The complete variable domain, with remaining parts taken from reference TRBV19 and TRBJ1-2, reads DGGITQSPKYLFRKEGQNVTLSCEQNLNHDAMYWYRQDPGQGLRLIYYSQIVNDFQKGDIAEGYSVSREKKESFPLTVTSAQKNPTAFYLCASSRRYEPGEDGYTFGSGTRLTVV.

The V and J genes are TRBV29-1 and TRBJ2-4; 7 nucleotides match TRBD2. The V segment lost 5 bases and the J segment 1 base; nucleotides outside the gene matches: 5. Germline V gives CDR1 SQVTM, CDR2 ANQGSEA. The CDR3 contains 14 residues. CDR3 coding DNA: TGCAGCGTTCGCGGGAGTTTCGCCAAAAACATTCAGTACTTC. Its protein product is CSVRGSFAKNIQYF.

Concerning this clone itself: The same CDR3 also results from other DNA sequences found in this sample. The chain uses TRBV10-2 and TRBJ1-5; a weak D match, TRBD1 (6 bases). The CDR3 spans 15 residues. Trimming took 0 bases from V and 2 from J, leaving 8 bases between them. Germline assignment: CDR1 WSHSY and CDR2 SAAADI. The CDR3 DNA reads TGCGCCAGCAGTGAGTCGGGACACCGCAATCAGCCCCAGCATTTT. This sequence encodes CASSESGHRNQPQHF.

The J gene is TRBJ1-1, the V gene TRBV18; no clear D gene. The V gene's germline CDR1 is KGHSH and CDR2 LQKENI. The ends were cut back, 4 bases at V and 0 bases at J, with 6 bases in the middle. The CDR3 extends over 13 amino acids. CDR3 sequence reads: CASSQRMNTEAFF. The CDR3 nucleotides are TGTGCCAGCTCACAGAGAATGAACACTGAAGCTTTCTTT.

The chain uses TRBV28 and TRBJ2-5; D may be TRBD1 (6 bases). Germline V CDR1 and CDR2: MDHEN, SYDVKM. The CDR3 covers 13 residues. Trimming took off 6 bases at V and 4 bases at J, with 12 bases between the two ends. CDR3 region: CASRGTPIETQYF. DNA for the CDR3: TGTGCCAGCAGGGGGACACCTATAGAGACCCAGTACTTC.

The gene calls are TRBV5-1 and TRBJ1-1; D may be TRBD1 (6 bases). The CDR3 totals 15 residues. Germline-derived CDR1 and CDR2 are SGHRS and YFSETQ. V was shortened by 3 bases and J by 4 bases, with 16 bases between the two germline ends. The CDR3 DNA sequence: TGCGCCAGCAGCTACAGGGCGAACTCCCTCACTGAAGCTTTCTTT. This encodes CASSYRANSLTEAFF.

J is TRBJ2-1 and V is TRBV24-1, with 8 bases fitting TRBD1. Trimming took 5 bases from V and 3 from J; bases not matched to a gene: 8. This CDR3 is built from 16 residues. Per germline, CDR1 KGHDR and CDR2 SFDVKD. CDR3 in amino acids: CATSAPRGQDYNEQFF. The CDR3 nucleotides read TGTGCCACCAGTGCCCCCCGGGGACAGGACTACAATGAGCAGTTCTTC.

The chain couples TRBV18 to TRBJ2-5; TRBD2 might be the D (6 bases). Trimming stripped 3 bases from V and 1 base from J, with 6 bases between. CDR3 length: 13 residues. Germline V gives CDR1 KGHSH, CDR2 LQKENI. The CDR3 loop reads CASSPGLQETQYF. Written as DNA, the CDR3 is TGTGCCAGCTCACCGGGACTCCAAGAGACCCAGTACTTC.

The CDR3 DNA sequence: TGTGCCAGCGGGGTAGGGACTCTTAACACCGGGGAGCTGTTTTTT. It encodes CASGVGTLNTGELFF. The chain links TRBV27 to TRBJ2-2; D may be TRBD2 (6 bases). Per germline, CDR1 MNHEY and CDR2 SMNVEV (reference sequence). The V and J ends lost 8 bases and 2 bases respectively, with 15 bases between them. This CDR3 has 15 amino acids.